Detailed here is one T cell receptor (beta chain). At one boundary the junction diverges from the germline segment, which might be a read error. The data originate from a study of blood T cells in healthy people across ages. This CDR3 region has 15 residues. Germline assignment: CDR1 SGHAT and CDR2 FQNNGV. Combining a sample-barcoded 5' primer with a J-beta primer mix, a second PCR ran for about 7 to 11 cycles. TCRdb re-analysed the 5' RACE reads in MiXCR, keeping a single row per CDR3 protein. The profile shows over a million distinct CDR3 sequences, roughly 45% of them singletons. Sequencing input: blood. The rearrangement joins TRBV11-2 to TRBJ1-2, with D maybe TRBD1 (5 bases). This receptor was obtained from a woman aged 55-70 years in good health. The CDR3: CACSSAGGTGYGYTF. DNA of the CDR3: TGTGCCTGCAGCTCAGCTGGGGGGACTGGGTATGGCTACACCTTC.